The present entry profiles one TCR beta chain with its context. Its target is not known. The roughly 19-32 mg bulk tissue piece was not sorted before simultaneous RNA and DNA extraction. Enrolled patients were chronically infected with HBV and treatment-naive. Samples came from superior, inferior, lateral poles and tumor centre. This record comes from a study of tumor-infiltrating lymphocytes in primary liver carcinoma. Background on the study: Yields of productive TCRbeta reads ranged from roughly 3.5 to 7.13 million per sample and were similar across tissue types. Overall study findings and caveats: It was observed that only about 7.5-25% of the top clones appeared in every one of the five tumor regions.

The authors made TCR beta cDNA from 500 ng total RNA with a constant-region primer. Employing slightly modified ARM-PCR, three nested multiplex PCR rounds were run, and these gave rise to the TCR beta libraries. The first two PCR rounds, roughly 9 cycles each, used TRBV1-TRBV30 forward primers and a C-beta reverse primer. TCRdb passed the multiplex PCR reads through MiXCR, listing each CDR3 protein once. The sample consists of tens of thousands of distinct CDR3 sequences, roughly 73% of them appearing once. The CDR3 sequence is 15 residues long. Germline loops: CDR1 SGHNT, CDR2 YYREEE (reference sequence).

Sequenced: liver tumor tissue from sampling region 2. Subset denoted: tumor region T2, inferior pole. This chain links TRBV5-4 with TRBJ2-3; the D gene is possibly TRBD1 (5 bases). The DNA end lines up better with TRBJ1-5; the J call may be wrong. This clonotype was sampled from a man between 40 and 49 years old with primary liver carcinoma and hepatitis B virus infection. The CDR3 region is CASRVMGLRGDTQHF. CDR3 coding DNA: TGTGCCAGCAGGGTAATGGGACTTCGCGGTGATACGCAGCATTTT.